These 5 T cell receptor beta chains came from one sample sequenced in a study of CD8 T cells in ankylosing spondylitis. TCRdb itself ran the 5' RACE reads through MiXCR, one entry per CDR3 protein. The repertoire includes roughly 160,000 distinct CDR3 sequences, approximately 9% of them detected once, and about 14% sits in the top ten. The source material was blood, either unsorted or a sorted T cell fraction (not recorded which). Receptors originate from a female donor with ankylosing spondylitis or in good health (not recorded which).

This clonotype was recorded once. The rearrangement joins TRBV7-9 to TRBJ1-1; D remains unclear. CDR3 length equals 13 residues. Germline CDR1 SEHNR, CDR2 FQNEAQ (reference sequence). Trimming pared 3 bases from V and 7 bases from J, leaving 12 bases between. The CDR3 spells CASSLSAGLEAFF. For the CDR3, the DNA is TGTGCCAGCAGCTTGAGCGCAGGTCTTGAAGCTTTCTTT.

V and J are TRBV12-3 or TRBV12-4 and TRBJ1-6, with a possible D match to TRBD1 (5 bases). The CDR3 is made up of 16 amino acids. Between the trimmed V and J ends, which lost 7 bases and 3 bases, there was a span of 16 bases. CDR3 loop: CASMGSQDIYNSPLHF. DNA of the CDR3: TGTGCCAGCATGGGATCCCAGGACATCTATAATTCACCCCTCCACTTT.

Ten or more counts support this clonotype. The genes are TRBV7-9 and TRBJ2-1; D is ambiguous. V was clipped by 6 bases and J by 4 bases, with 10 bases between them. This CDR3 has 13 amino acids. From germline, CDR1 is SEHNR and CDR2 FQNEAQ (reference sequence). The CDR3 protein is CASSPLGYNEQFF. CDR3 DNA: TGTGCCAGCAGTCCCCTAGGGTACAATGAGCAGTTCTTC.

This clonotype appeared many times. J is TRBJ2-7 and V is TRBV20-1, with a possible D match to TRBD2 (6 bases). V lost 5 bases to trimming and J lost 7 bases, with 9 bases between them. Germline lookup yields CDR1 DFQATT and CDR2 SNEGSKA (reference sequence). This CDR3 has 10 residues. The CDR3 bases are TGCAGTGCTGCGGAGGGGGAGCAGTACTTC. It specifies CSAAEGEQYF.

This clonotype has a handful of counts. V usage is TRBV27 and J usage is TRBJ2-5; the D is unclear. Germline loops: CDR1 MNHEY, CDR2 SMNVEV (reference sequence). The CDR3 is 13 residues long. V gave up 3 bases and J gave up 0 bases, with 5 bases separating them. For the CDR3, the DNA is TGTGCCAGCAGTTTGAGATACCAAGAGACCCAGTACTTC. This encodes CASSLRYQETQYF.